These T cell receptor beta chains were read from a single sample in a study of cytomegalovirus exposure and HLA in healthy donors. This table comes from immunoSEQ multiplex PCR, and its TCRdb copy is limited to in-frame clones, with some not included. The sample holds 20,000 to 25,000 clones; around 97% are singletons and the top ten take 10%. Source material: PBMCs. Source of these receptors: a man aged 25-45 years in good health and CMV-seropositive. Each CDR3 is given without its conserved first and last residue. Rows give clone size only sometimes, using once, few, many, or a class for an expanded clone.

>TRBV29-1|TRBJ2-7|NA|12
SVEKQDPYYEQY
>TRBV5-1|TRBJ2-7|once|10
ASSLVEYEQY
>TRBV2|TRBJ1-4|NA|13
ATYSRVRAGEKLF
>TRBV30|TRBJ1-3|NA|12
AWSTTNSGNTIY
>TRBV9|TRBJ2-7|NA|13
ASSASPLAGGTQY
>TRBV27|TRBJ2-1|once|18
ASSSDRGGTNFRSYNEQF
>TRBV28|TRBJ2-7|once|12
ASEGRFSSYEQY
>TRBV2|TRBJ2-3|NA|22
ASSEDPPTRGRLAGGPSTDTQY
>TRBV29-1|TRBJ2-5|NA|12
SVVGVGSQGAQY
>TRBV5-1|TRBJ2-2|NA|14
ASSRFGTVNTGELF
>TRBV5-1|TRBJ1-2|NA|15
ASSLVGTGAVDYGYT
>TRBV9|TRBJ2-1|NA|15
ASSPHLSASGDNEQF